A single T cell receptor (beta chain) is shown here with its context. V shed 0 bases and J shed 6 bases, with 16 bases lying between them. The CDR3 has 16 residues. Per the germline V gene, CDR1 is SGHNT and CDR2 is YYREEE (reference sequence). This table comes from immunoSEQ multiplex PCR, and its TCRdb copy is limited to in-frame clones, with some not included. The sample has approximately 200,000 clones; about 81% are singletons. The data are from a study of blood T cell repertoires in COVID-19. Study background: The United States, Italy and Spain provided the acute and convalescent COVID-19 samples. T cells, B-cell-depleted T cells, or PBMCs provided the cDNA or gDNA that served as material.

The rearrangement uses TRBV5-4 and TRBJ2-1, with D possibly TRBD2 on 6 matching bases. Input material: peripheral blood. This clonotype was sampled from a woman at least 80 years old with COVID-19, enrolled during active disease. The CDR3 bases are TGTGCCAGCAGCTTGGTGGACCCCCCCGGGGGCAATGAGCAGTTCTTC. This gives the protein CASSLVDPPGGNEQFF.